A single sample is the source of the 9 T cell receptor beta chains below, sequenced in a study of cytotoxic CD8 clonotypes in ibrutinib-treated CLL. The data were produced by immunoSEQ multiplex PCR, yet TCRdb's version contains in-frame clones alone and is incomplete. The table shows approximately 130,000 clones, with roughly 84% occurring only once. Sequencing used PBMCs, obtained after 24 months of ibrutinib treatment. These receptors were taken from a human donor with chronic lymphocytic leukemia.

The J gene is TRBJ2-1, the V gene TRBV10-3; D is unresolved. V shed 6 bases and J shed 7 bases, with 19 bases lying between them. Per germline, CDR1 ENHRY and CDR2 SYGVKD. This CDR3 has 15 amino acids. In DNA form, the CDR3 reads TGTGCCATCAGACCCGACCCCCCCTTGAGGAATGAGCAGTTCTTC. Its translation is CAIRPDPPLRNEQFF.

This clone was seen a few times. This rearrangement joins TRBV10-1 to TRBJ2-2; a weak D match, TRBD1 (6 bases). V lost 8 bases, J lost 4 bases, and 17 bases lay in between. The CDR3 totals 15 residues. Germline values: CDR1 WNHNN, CDR2 SYGVQD (reference sequence). CDR3 sequence: CASWVGALGTGELFF. CDR3 bases: TGCGCCAGCTGGGTGGGGGCGTTGGGCACCGGGGAGCTGTTTTTT.

V is TRBV30 and J is TRBJ2-5, with 8 bases aligning to TRBD2. Germline V gene lookup returns CDR1 GTSNPN and CDR2 SVGIG (reference sequence). The CDR3 consists of 14 residues. The J segment lost 7 bases and the V segment lost 2 bases, leaving 9 bases of the junction unmatched. CDR3 in DNA: TGTGCCTGGAGTCCGGCCGGGGGGGCCAGGACCCAGTACTTC. Protein: CAWSPAGGARTQYF.

The chain links TRBV2 to TRBJ2-3; maybe TRBD1 (5 bases). The germline gives CDR1 SNHLY, CDR2 FYNNEI. V gave up 7 bases and J gave up 2 bases, with 16 bases separating them. CDR3 length: 15 residues. CDR3 loop: CASKSRTYTTDTQYF. In nucleotides, the CDR3 is TGTGCCAGCAAAAGTCGGACATACACCACAGATACGCAGTATTTT.

This rearrangement joins TRBV27 to TRBJ2-7; 7 nucleotides align to TRBD1. CDR1 and CDR2 (germline): MNHEY, SMNVEV (reference sequence). CDR3 length: 14 amino acids. V was pared by 6 bases and J by 3 bases, with 8 bases of the junction left unmatched. CDR3 DNA sequence: TGTGCCAGCAGCCCTGGGACAGAGTTCTACGAGCAGTACTTC. This codes for CASSPGTEFYEQYF.

The chain links TRBV9 to TRBJ1-6; D remains ambiguous. The CDR3 sequence is 15 residues long. Germline V CDR1 and CDR2: SGDLS, YYNGEE. Trimming left V 7 bases short and J 0 bases short, with 11 bases between. This CDR3 reads CASGIGNSYNSPLHF. The CDR3 DNA is TGTGCCAGCGGAATCGGGAACTCCTATAATTCACCCCTCCACTTT.

This chain joins TRBV6-6 and TRBJ2-1, with no clear D. Germline V gene lookup returns CDR1 MNHNY and CDR2 SVGAGI (reference sequence). V lost 2 bases to trimming and J lost 5 bases, with 13 bases between them. This CDR3 region has 15 residues. CDR3 residues: CASSYRPTQNNEQFF. CDR3 coding DNA: TGTGCCAGCAGTTACAGGCCGACGCAAAACAATGAGCAGTTCTTC.

The chain recombines TRBV5-1 with TRBJ2-7; TRBD1 might be the D (5 bases). The germline V gene encodes CDR1 SGHRS and CDR2 YFSETQ. V was pared by 0 bases and J by 3 bases, with 10 bases between. The CDR3 sequence is 14 residues long. The DNA for the CDR3 is TGCGCCAGCAGCTTGGGCGCAGGGTACTACGAGCAGTACTTC. Its translation is CASSLGAGYYEQYF.

The chain links TRBV7-6 to TRBJ2-1, with 7 positions matching TRBD2. The germline gives CDR1 SGHVS, CDR2 FNYEAQ. The junction had 8 bases not matched to a gene; V was cut back by 4 bases and J by 5 bases. The CDR3 contains 15 residues. CDR3 DNA: TGTGCCAGCAGCTCCAGGACTAGTGGCCACAATGAGCAGTTCTTC. Translated: CASSSRTSGHNEQFF.